Following are 23 T cell receptor beta chains from one sample sequenced in a study of early T cells in non-severe SARS-CoV-2 infection. TCRdb processed the 5' RACE reads anew with MiXCR; each CDR3 protein has one entry. The top ten hold 4% to 4.5% of the sample, which has about 39,000 distinct CDR3 sequences, 5.5% seen once. Material: whole blood, obtained at baseline. These receptor sequences come from an adult who was a healthcare worker with PCR-confirmed SARS-CoV-2 infection or an uninfected control (not recorded which).

The chain recombines TRBV12-3 or TRBV12-4 with TRBJ2-2, with 7 bases identical to TRBD1. The ends lost 8 bases at V and 0 bases at J; junction bases unmatched: 6. This CDR3 region has 15 residues. This CDR3 reads CASRQGGANTGELFF. As DNA, the CDR3 is TGTGCCAGCCGACAAGGGGGCGCGAACACCGGGGAGCTGTTTTTT.

This clonotype was counted ten times or more. The CDR3 DNA sequence: TGTGCCAGCAGTGCGCGACAGGGGGCGGCTGAAGCTTTCTTT. Its translation: CASSARQGAAEAFF. The chain carries TRBV6-1 and TRBJ1-1, with 10 bases lining up with TRBD1. The CDR3 loop spans 14 amino acids. The V gene end was trimmed by 4 bases and the J gene end by 6 bases; junction bases not matched to a gene: 5. Germline CDR1 is MNHNS and CDR2 is SASEGT.

This clonotype was found many times. V is TRBV5-4 and J is TRBJ2-3; no reliable D call. V was trimmed by 3 bases and J by 0 bases, leaving 14 bases between them. The CDR3 is made up of 16 amino acids. The germline CDR1 and CDR2 sequences are SGHNT and YYREEE (reference sequence). CDR3 amino acids: CASSSPQAPSTDTQYF. The DNA of the CDR3 is TGTGCCAGCAGCTCACCCCAAGCGCCTAGCACAGATACGCAGTATTTT.

This clonotype was detected many times. The CDR3 region is CASSLRGETQYF. DNA of the CDR3: TGCGCCAGCAGCTTGAGAGGAGAGACCCAGTACTTC. The chain is built from TRBV5-1 and TRBJ2-5; no definite D call. Germline V gene data show CDR1 as SGHRS and CDR2 as YFSETQ. V lost 1 base, J lost 4 bases, and 5 bases lay in between. This CDR3 spans 12 amino acids.

This clonotype showed up many times. The rearrangement uses TRBV5-1 and TRBJ2-2; D remains ambiguous. Trimming pared 0 bases from V and 5 bases from J, leaving 11 bases between. Per the germline V gene, CDR1 is SGHRS and CDR2 is YFSETQ. The CDR3 is 15 residues long. CDR3 sequence (DNA): TGCGCCAGCAGCTTGGATCCCCGAAGGACCGGGGAGCTGTTTTTT. Its protein product is CASSLDPRRTGELFF.

This clonotype has a count of ten or more. The rearrangement joins TRBV21-1 to TRBJ2-1; TRBD2 was called by the table and not checked on the DNA. TRBV21-1 is a recognized pseudogene. The CDR3 totals 17 residues. The CDR3 here is CASSKVGGRPFNNEQFF. CDR3 coding DNA: TGTGCCAGCAGCAAAGTAGGAGGCCGACCTTTTAACAATGAGCAGTTCTTC.

This clonotype was detected only a few times. The rearrangement links TRBV4-1 to TRBJ2-3, with D hard to call. Germline CDR1 MGHRA, CDR2 YSYEKL. Trimming took off 3 bases at V and 4 bases at J, with 11 bases between the two ends. The CDR3 runs 14 residues. Here the CDR3 DNA reads TGCGCCAGCAGCCAGATTAGGAGTCCAGATACGCAGTATTTT. Protein product: CASSQIRSPDTQYF.

This clonotype was counted many times. The chain couples TRBV5-1 to TRBJ1-4, with a weak D call TRBD1 (6 bases). V was cut by 2 bases and J by 7 bases, with 12 bases left in between. Germline CDR1 is SGHRS and CDR2 is YFSETQ. The CDR3 covers 14 residues. DNA of the CDR3: TGCGCCAGCAGCTTCACAGGGAGAGGTGAAAAACTGTTTTTT. Encoded protein: CASSFTGRGEKLFF.

This clonotype was seen many times. This rearrangement joins TRBV27 to TRBJ2-1, with 13 bases aligning to TRBD2. This CDR3 spans 15 amino acids. Looked up from germline, CDR1 is MNHEY and CDR2 is SMNVEV (reference sequence). J was trimmed by 8 bases and V by 5 bases; bases with no gene match: 6. The CDR3 DNA reads as TGTGCCAGCAGTCCATGGACTAGCGGGAGCGATGAGCAGTTCTTC. Protein product: CASSPWTSGSDEQFF.

There are a few counts of this clonotype. This rearrangement joins TRBV7-8 to TRBJ2-7; weak D call: TRBD2 (6 bases). This CDR3 region has 16 residues. Per the germline V gene, CDR1 is SGHVS and CDR2 is FQNEAQ. V was trimmed by 3 bases and J by 2 bases, leaving 17 bases between them. The DNA of the CDR3 is TGTGCCAGCAGCTTCCGACGGGGACGGGAGACCTACGAGCAGTACTTC. Translation gives CASSFRRGRETYEQYF.

This clonotype was recorded many times. This sequence joins TRBV9 and TRBJ1-1; D remains ambiguous. The ends were cut back, 3 bases at V and 3 bases at J, with 6 bases in the middle. From germline, CDR1 is SGDLS and CDR2 YYNGEE. The CDR3 spans 12 residues. The CDR3 nucleotides read TGTGCCAGCAGCGGAGAATACACTGAAGCTTTCTTT. Translating it yields CASSGEYTEAFF.

This clonotype was counted only a few times. The genes are TRBV12-3 or TRBV12-4 and TRBJ2-1; TRBD2 might be the D (6 bases). V lost 6 bases and J lost 7, with 13 bases in between. CDR3 size: 13 residues. Here the CDR3 DNA reads TGTGCCAGCAGAACCTATAGCGGAAATGAGCAGTTCTTC. Its translation: CASRTYSGNEQFF.

By share, this clonotype counts as medium-sized. The J gene is TRBJ2-7, the V gene TRBV29-1, with 8 bases aligning to TRBD1. The CDR3 length is 14 residues. Trimming at V came to 4 bases and at J to 2 bases, leaving 7 bases not matched to a gene. Per germline, CDR1 SQVTM and CDR2 ANQGSEA. DNA for the CDR3: TGCAGCGTTGTATCAGGGACAGGACCCTACGAGCAGTACTTC. It encodes CSVVSGTGPYEQYF.

This clonotype was counted a few times. The chain recombines TRBV13 with TRBJ2-7; 10 bases match TRBD1. Looked up from germline, CDR1 is PRHDT and CDR2 is FYEKMQ (reference sequence). The CDR3 length is 13 residues. The trim removed 7 bases at V and 6 bases at J, leaving 6 bases unmatched. The CDR3 loop is CASTRDRGSEQYF. CDR3 DNA sequence: TGTGCCAGCACACGGGACAGGGGATCCGAGCAGTACTTC.

This clonotype occurred many times. The genes are TRBV5-4 and TRBJ2-5, with a tentative D call TRBD2 (5 bases). The CDR3 has 14 residues. Between the trimmed V and J ends, which lost 5 bases and 1 base, there was a span of 12 bases. Germline V gene data show CDR1 as SGHNT and CDR2 as YYREEE (reference sequence). The CDR3 sequence is CASSHGLFQETQYF. The CDR3, as DNA: TGTGCCAGCAGTCACGGACTTTTCCAAGAGACCCAGTACTTC.

This clonotype was found many times. The chain employs TRBV6-6 and TRBJ2-7; possibly TRBD2 for D (5 bases). Per the germline V gene, CDR1 is MNHNY and CDR2 is SVGAGI (reference sequence). The CDR3 is 14 amino acids. V lost 0 bases and J lost 2, with 8 bases in between. The CDR3 sequence: CASSYSEDAYEQYF. CDR3 nucleotide sequence: TGTGCCAGCAGTTACTCGGAGGATGCCTACGAGCAGTACTTC.

This clonotype was recorded many times. The chain employs TRBV20-1 and TRBJ1-1; TRBD1 is a possible D gene (5 bases). V dropped 6 bases and J dropped 2 bases, with 19 bases sitting between them. The CDR3 extends over 15 amino acids. Per germline, CDR1 DFQATT and CDR2 SNEGSKA (reference sequence). In DNA, the CDR3 is TGCAGTGCCGGCGGGGACCGGGGAACCAACACTGAAGCTTTCTTT. Protein sequence: CSAGGDRGTNTEAFF.

As regards this clonotype: A much larger clone lies one base from this, so it may be a read error. This chain connects TRBV9 to TRBJ2-7; D ambiguous. This CDR3 comprises 14 residues. Germline V gene data show CDR1 as SGDLS and CDR2 as YYNGEE. The CDR3, as DNA: TGTGCCAGCAGCGTAGCCGCCCCGGGCTACAAGCAGTACTTC. This gives the protein CASSVAAPGYKQYF.

This clonotype occurred many times. Here the CDR3 DNA reads TGTGCCAGCAGCATGGACACTGACGGCGGGGAGCTGTTTTTT. Translated, it gives CASSMDTDGGELFF. The gene calls are TRBV5-6 and TRBJ2-2; a weak D match, TRBD1 (5 bases). The V gene lost 4 bases and the J gene lost 7 bases, with 14 bases spanning the gap. The CDR3 extends over 14 amino acids. Germline V CDR1 and CDR2: SGHDT, YYEEEE.

The V call is TRBV6-6, the J call TRBJ2-1, with D unresolved. The CDR3 extends over 12 amino acids. CDR1 and CDR2 (germline): MNHNY, SVGAGI (reference sequence). V was pared by 0 bases and J by 10 bases, with 7 bases between. CDR3: CASSYSGKEQFF. In nucleotides, the CDR3 is TGTGCCAGCAGTTACTCGGGGAAAGAGCAGTTCTTC.

Ten or more counts support this clonotype. The chain carries TRBV4-1 and TRBJ1-1; no clear D. The CDR3 consists of 14 residues. V was cut by 1 base and J by 1 base, with 7 bases left in between. In germline, CDR1 is MGHRA, CDR2 YSYEKL. The CDR3 loop is CASSQVQPNTEAFF. The CDR3 region has the DNA TGCGCCAGCAGCCAAGTCCAACCGAACACTGAAGCTTTCTTT.

This clonotype was detected many times. The chain joins TRBV19 to TRBJ2-5, with D uncertain. V lost 5 bases to trimming and J lost 3 bases, with 19 bases between them. CDR3 size: 16 residues. CDR1 is LNHDA, CDR2 SQIVND, per germline (reference sequence). The CDR3 spells CASSGSDLGTKETQYF. The CDR3 DNA follows: TGTGCCAGTAGTGGATCGGACCTAGGCACGAAAGAGACCCAGTACTTC.

This clonotype showed up just a few times. The J gene is TRBJ1-2, the V gene TRBV27; TRBD1 is a possible D gene (5 bases). CDR1 and CDR2 from the germline V gene are MNHEY and SMNVEV (reference sequence). Trimming shortened V by 5 bases and J by 4 bases, and 20 bases separated the two germline ends. The CDR3 consists of 16 residues. The CDR3 coding sequence is TGTGCCAGCAGTCCTGCTTGGCTTACGGGGGTCTATGGCTACACCTTC. It specifies CASSPAWLTGVYGYTF.